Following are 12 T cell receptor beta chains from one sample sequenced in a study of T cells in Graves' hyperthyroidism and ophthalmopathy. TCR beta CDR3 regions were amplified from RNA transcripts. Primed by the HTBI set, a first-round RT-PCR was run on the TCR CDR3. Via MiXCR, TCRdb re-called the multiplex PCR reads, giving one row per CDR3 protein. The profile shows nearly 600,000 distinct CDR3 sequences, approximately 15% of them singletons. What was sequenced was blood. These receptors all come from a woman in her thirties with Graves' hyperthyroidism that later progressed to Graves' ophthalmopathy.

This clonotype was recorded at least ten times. The CDR3 protein is CASSLLGGNYEQYF. In nucleotides, the CDR3 is TGTGCCAGCAGCTTGTTGGGGGGCAACTACGAGCAGTACTTC. The gene calls are TRBV11-2 and TRBJ2-7, with D possibly being TRBD1 or TRBD2 (6 bases each). The V gene's germline CDR1 is SGHAT and CDR2 FQNNGV. The CDR3 runs to 14 residues. V was pared by 3 bases and J by 3 bases, with 12 bases between.

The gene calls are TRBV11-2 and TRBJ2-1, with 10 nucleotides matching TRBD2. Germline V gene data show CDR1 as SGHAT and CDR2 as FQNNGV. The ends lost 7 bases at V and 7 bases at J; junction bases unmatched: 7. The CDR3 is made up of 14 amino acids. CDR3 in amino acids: CASNSGLARNEQFF. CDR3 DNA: TGTGCCAGCAATTCGGGACTAGCGAGGAATGAGCAGTTCTTC. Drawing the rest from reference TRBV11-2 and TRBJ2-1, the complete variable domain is EAGVAQSPRYKIIEKRQSVAFWCNPISGHATLYWYQQILGQGPKLLIQFQNNGVVDDSQLPKDRFSAERLKGVDSTLKIQPAKLEDSAVYLCASNSGLARNEQFFGPGTRLTVL.

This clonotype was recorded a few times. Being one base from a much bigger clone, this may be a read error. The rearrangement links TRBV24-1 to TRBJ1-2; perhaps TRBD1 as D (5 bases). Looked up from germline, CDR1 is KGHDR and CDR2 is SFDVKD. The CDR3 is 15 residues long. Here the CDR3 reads CGTSEPTAGRTGYTF. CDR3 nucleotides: TGTGGCACCAGTGAACCGACCGCGGGGCGTACGGGCTACACCTTC.

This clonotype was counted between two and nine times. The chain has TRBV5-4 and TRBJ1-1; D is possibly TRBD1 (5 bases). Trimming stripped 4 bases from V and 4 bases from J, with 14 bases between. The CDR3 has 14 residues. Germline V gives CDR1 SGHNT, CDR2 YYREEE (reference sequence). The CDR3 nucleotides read TGTGCCAGCAGCGCTGGGGACGGTGCCACTGAAGCTTTCTTT. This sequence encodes CASSAGDGATEAFF.

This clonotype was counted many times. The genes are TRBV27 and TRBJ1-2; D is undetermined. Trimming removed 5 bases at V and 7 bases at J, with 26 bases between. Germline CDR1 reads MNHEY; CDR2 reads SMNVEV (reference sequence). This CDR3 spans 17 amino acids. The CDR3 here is CASSHGSRVWDSGGYTF. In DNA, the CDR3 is TGTGCCAGCAGTCATGGGAGTCGGGTATGGGATAGCGGTGGCTACACCTTC.

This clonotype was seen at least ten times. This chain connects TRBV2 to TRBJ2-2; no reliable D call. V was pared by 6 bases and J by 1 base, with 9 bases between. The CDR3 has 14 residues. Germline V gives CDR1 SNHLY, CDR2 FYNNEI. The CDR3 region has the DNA TGTGCCAGCAGCGAATGGGAGAACACCGGGGAGCTGTTTTTT. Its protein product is CASSEWENTGELFF.

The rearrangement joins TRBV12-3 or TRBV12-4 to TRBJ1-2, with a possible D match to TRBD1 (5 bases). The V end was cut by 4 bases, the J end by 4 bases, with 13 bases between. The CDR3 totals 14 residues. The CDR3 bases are TGTGCCAGCAGTTCAACGGGACGGTCCTATGGCTACACCTTC. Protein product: CASSSTGRSYGYTF.

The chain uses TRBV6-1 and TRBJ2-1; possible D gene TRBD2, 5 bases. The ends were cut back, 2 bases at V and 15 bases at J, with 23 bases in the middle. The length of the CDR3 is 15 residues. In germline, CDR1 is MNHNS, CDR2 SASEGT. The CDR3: CASSERSLAERGRFF. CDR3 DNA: TGTGCCAGCAGTGAACGGTCCCTAGCAGAGAGAGGGCGGTTCTTC.

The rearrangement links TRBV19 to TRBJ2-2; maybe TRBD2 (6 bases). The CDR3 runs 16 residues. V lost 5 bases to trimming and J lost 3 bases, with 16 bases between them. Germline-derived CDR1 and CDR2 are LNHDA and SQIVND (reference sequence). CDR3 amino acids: CASSPQGAGHTGELFF. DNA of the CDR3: TGTGCCAGTAGTCCCCAAGGAGCGGGCCACACCGGGGAGCTGTTTTTT.

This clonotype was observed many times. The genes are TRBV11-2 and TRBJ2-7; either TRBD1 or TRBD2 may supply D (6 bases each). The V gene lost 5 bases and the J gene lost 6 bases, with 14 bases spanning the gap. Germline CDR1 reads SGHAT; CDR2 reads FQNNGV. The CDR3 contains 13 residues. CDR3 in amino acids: CASSGLQGSEQYF. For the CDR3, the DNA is TGTGCCAGCAGCGGACTACAGGGATCCGAGCAGTACTTC.

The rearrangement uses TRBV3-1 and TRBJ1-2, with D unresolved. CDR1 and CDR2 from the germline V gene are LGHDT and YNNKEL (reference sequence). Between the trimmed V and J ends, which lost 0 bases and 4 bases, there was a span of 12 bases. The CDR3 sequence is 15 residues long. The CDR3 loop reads CASSQEGWGPYGYTF. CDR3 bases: TGTGCCAGCAGCCAAGAAGGGTGGGGTCCCTATGGCTACACCTTC.

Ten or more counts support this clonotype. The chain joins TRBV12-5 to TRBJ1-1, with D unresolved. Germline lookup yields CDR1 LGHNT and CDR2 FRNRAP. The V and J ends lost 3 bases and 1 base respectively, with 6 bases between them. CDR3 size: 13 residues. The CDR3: CASGLRANTEAFF. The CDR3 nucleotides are TGTGCTAGTGGTTTACGAGCGAACACTGAAGCTTTCTTT.